This entry lists 9 T cell receptor beta chains sequenced from one sample in a study of metastatic and nonmetastatic thyroid tumors (dated by TCRdb to 2018 to 2021). No treatment had been received by any patient before thyroid surgery. Library creation used PCR. The instrument was an Illumina HiSeq 4000. TCRdb trimmed the raw reads at Q25, called clones with MiXCR and kept productive beta chains. The sample includes 60,000 to 75,000 clones, with more than 3.5% observed a single time. 20% to 25% of the sample is taken by the ten largest. Sequences were obtained from blood. These receptors originate from a female donor with papillary thyroid cancer or a benign thyroid nodule (not recorded which). Some clones in this sample may be carry-over from other donors' samples.

This clone came up a few times. The gene calls are TRBV2 and TRBJ1-2; D perhaps matches TRBD1 (5 bases). CDR1 SNHLY and CDR2 FYNNEI come from the germline V gene. Between the trimmed V and J ends, which lost 6 bases and 6 bases, there was a span of 20 bases. The CDR3 spans 15 residues. The CDR3 loop reads CASRPSRAGLNGYTF. For the CDR3, the DNA is TGTGCCAGCAGACCGAGCAGGGCAGGTTTGAATGGCTACACCTTC.

This clone was counted a few times. This sequence joins TRBV20-1 and TRBJ1-2; D possibly corresponds to TRBD1 (6 bases). The CDR3 is 10 amino acids. Looked up from germline, CDR1 is DFQATT and CDR2 is SNEGSKA (reference sequence). The CDR3 is CINSRGGHTF. The CDR3 bases are TGCATTAACAGCCGAGGGGGTCACACCTTC.

This clone was counted at least ten times. This chain joins TRBV5-5 and TRBJ2-7; D tentatively fits TRBD1 or TRBD2 (9 bases each). Germline V gene lookup returns CDR1 SGHKS and CDR2 YYEKEE (reference sequence). The V and J ends lost 2 bases and 2 bases respectively, with 23 bases between them. The CDR3 contains 18 residues. The CDR3 sequence is CASSFRDREGGRAYEQYF. CDR3 DNA: TGTGCCAGCAGCTTCCGGGACAGGGAGGGCGGGAGGGCCTACGAGCAGTACTTC.

The chain is built from TRBV11-3 and TRBJ1-5; D unclear. The CDR3 has 18 amino acids. The germline V and J ends were trimmed by 0 bases and 2 bases, with 17 bases remaining between them. CDR1 SGHNT and CDR2 YENEEA come from the germline V gene. In DNA, the CDR3 is TGTGCCAGCAGCTTAGATCTGAAAAAGGGTTGTGGCAATCAGCCCCAGCATTTT. Amino acids: CASSLDLKKGCGNQPQHF.

Comments on this clone: A much larger clone lies one base from this, so it may be a read error. The V and J genes are TRBV18 and TRBJ2-1; 8 nucleotides align to TRBD1. The CDR3 totals 15 residues. J gave up 5 bases and V 6 bases, and 9 bases lay outside the gene matches. Germline lookup yields CDR1 KGHSH and CDR2 LQKENI. The CDR3 is CASSQGQVLNNEQFF. CDR3 bases: TGTGCCAGCTCCCAGGGACAGGTATTGAACAATGAGCAGTTCTTC.

A few counts support this clone. This CDR3 is also generated by other DNA sequences in the sample. The chain employs TRBV6-1 and TRBJ2-7; 7 nucleotides align to TRBD1. Looked up from germline, CDR1 is MNHNS and CDR2 is SASEGT. V was pared by 5 bases and J by 3 bases, with 4 bases of the junction left unmatched. CDR3 size: 13 residues. The CDR3 protein is CASSNTGDYEQYF. The CDR3 region has the DNA TGTGCCAGCAGTAACACAGGGGACTACGAGCAGTACTTC.

Many counts were recorded for this clone. CDR3 sequence: CASMTGTGANVLTF. The CDR3 DNA sequence: TGTGCCAGCATGACGGGAACTGGGGCCAACGTCCTGACTTTC. The chain carries TRBV2 and TRBJ2-6; a weak D match, TRBD2 (5 bases). The CDR3 is made up of 14 amino acids. V lost 7 bases to trimming and J lost 2 bases, with 9 bases between them. The germline V gene has CDR1 SNHLY and CDR2 FYNNEI.

This clone was counted at least ten times. The CDR3 loop is CASSHRSYGYTF. The CDR3 bases are TGTGCCAGCAGCCACCGCTCCTATGGCTACACCTTC. This sequence joins TRBV3-1 and TRBJ1-2, with D unresolved. The CDR3 totals 12 residues. CDR1 LGHDT and CDR2 YNNKEL come from the germline V gene (reference sequence). V gave up 3 bases and J gave up 4 bases, with 6 bases separating them.

This clone has ten or more counts. The sample contains more than one DNA sequence encoding this CDR3. V gene TRBV7-3 combines with J gene TRBJ2-3; 8 bases line up with TRBD1. V lost 2 bases and J lost 2; bases outside the gene matches: 3. Looked up from germline, CDR1 is SGHTA and CDR2 is FQGTGA. CDR3 size: 15 residues. CDR3: CASSLGDRNTDTQYF. In DNA form, the CDR3 reads TGTGCCAGCAGCTTAGGGGACAGGAACACAGATACGCAGTATTTT.